One and the same sample provided the 23 T cell receptor beta chains below, sequenced in a study of OX40 agonist ivuxolimab in advanced cancers. The receptor library was made with the immunoSEQ multiplex PCR assay. TCRdb carries this immuneACCESS record with in-frame sequences only. Its versions omit some clonotypes, under half of them owing to an unresolved V gene in the studies checked, with the rest unexplained. The sample table records 57,000 or so clones; 84% of these occur just once. Around 0.7% of the sample rests with the top ten. The material was CD4+ or CD8+ T cells sorted from blood, obtained in a trial of the OX40 agonist ivuxolimab. The source is an adult with an advanced solid tumor such as melanoma, head and neck, liver or kidney cancer.

The genes are TRBV29-1 and TRBJ1-4; no firm D call. V gave up 6 bases and J gave up 3 bases, with 14 bases separating them. This CDR3 is 14 amino acids long. The germline gives CDR1 SQVTM, CDR2 ANQGSEA. The CDR3 DNA reads TGCAGCGTCCTCTTTGGGAGTTCTAATGAAAAACTGTTTTTT. Translated, it gives CSVLFGSSNEKLFF.

The chain recombines TRBV14 with TRBJ2-7, with D maybe TRBD2 (5 bases). V was trimmed by 2 bases and J by 4 bases, leaving 12 bases between them. Per germline, CDR1 SGHDN and CDR2 FVKESK. CDR3 length: 14 residues. CDR3 region: CASSQWRMEYEQYF. CDR3 coding DNA: TGTGCCAGCAGCCAATGGAGGATGGAATACGAGCAGTACTTC.

V is TRBV19 and J is TRBJ1-6; D remains unclear. Germline V CDR1 and CDR2: LNHDA, SQIVND (reference sequence). The CDR3 consists of 14 residues. Trimming took 3 bases from V and 6 from J, leaving 9 bases between them. The CDR3 region is CASSIEAVNSPLHF. The CDR3 nucleotides read TGTGCCAGTAGTATTGAGGCGGTTAATTCACCCCTCCACTTT.

The genes are TRBV9 and TRBJ1-5; a weak D match, TRBD1 (5 bases). The CDR3 spans 14 residues. Germline CDR1 and CDR2: SGDLS and YYNGEE. V was cut by 3 bases and J by 0 bases, with 7 bases left in between. Here the CDR3 DNA reads TGTGCCAGCAGCGAGGGGTATAGCAATCAGCCCCAGCATTTT. This encodes CASSEGYSNQPQHF.

The J gene is TRBJ2-7, the V gene TRBV28, with 15 bases fitting TRBD2. Germline V gene lookup returns CDR1 MDHEN and CDR2 SYDVKM. The CDR3 spans 16 residues. V trimming: 5 bases; J trimming: 4 bases; junction bases outside the gene matches: 6. CDR3 in DNA: TGTGCCAGCAGTACCCCCGGGACTAGCGGGAGGTACGAGCAGTACTTC. Its translation is CASSTPGTSGRYEQYF.

CDR3 loop: CASSYSDRVDTEAFF. The CDR3 bases are TGTGCCAGCAGTTACTCCGACAGGGTGGACACTGAAGCTTTCTTT. This rearrangement joins TRBV6-6 to TRBJ1-1, with 7 bases matching TRBD1. The CDR3 has 15 amino acids. Per germline, CDR1 MNHNY and CDR2 SVGAGI (reference sequence). J was trimmed by 3 bases and V by 0 bases; bases with no gene match: 4.

V and J are TRBV25-1 and TRBJ1-5, with a weak D call TRBD1 (5 bases). V dropped 8 bases and J dropped 6 bases, with 17 bases sitting between them. CDR1 and CDR2 from the germline V gene are MGHDK and SYGVNS. The CDR3 sequence is 14 residues long. CDR3 in DNA: TGTGCCAGCGGGGAGTTTCAGGGTGCTCAGCCCCAGCATTTT. Its translation: CASGEFQGAQPQHF.

The chain carries TRBV4-3 and TRBJ1-5, with a tentative D call TRBD1 (5 bases). V shed 0 bases and J shed 0 bases, with 12 bases lying between them. Germline lookup yields CDR1 LGHNA and CDR2 YSLEER. The CDR3 consists of 17 residues. The CDR3 bases are TGCGCCAGCAGCCAAGATGGTAGGGGTAGTAGCAATCAGCCCCAGCATTTT. It encodes CASSQDGRGSSNQPQHF.

This sequence joins TRBV12-5 and TRBJ1-1; no reliable D call. CDR3 length: 15 residues. V was pared by 2 bases and J by 1 base, with 11 bases between. Germline CDR1 is LGHNT and CDR2 is FRNRAP. The CDR3 DNA reads as TGTGCTAGTGGTTTGATGGACCCTGCGAACACTGAAGCTTTCTTT. As protein: CASGLMDPANTEAFF.

This CDR3 reads CASSLVPITGNEKLFF. The CDR3 nucleotides are TGTGCCAGCAGCTTAGTCCCTATAACAGGGAATGAAAAACTGTTTTTT. The J gene is TRBJ1-4, the V gene TRBV7-2; possible D gene TRBD1, 6 bases. CDR1 is SGHTA, CDR2 FQGNSA, per germline. The CDR3 loop spans 16 amino acids. Trimming shortened V by 1 base and J by 5 bases, and 14 bases separated the two germline ends.

The chain joins TRBV5-1 to TRBJ2-1, with D tentatively TRBD2 (5 bases). CDR1 SGHRS and CDR2 YFSETQ come from the germline V gene. There are 15 residues in the CDR3. Deletions cut 2 bases from V and 9 bases from J, with 18 bases between. The CDR3 sequence is CASSLMVGGLGEQFF. CDR3 in DNA: TGCGCCAGCAGCTTAATGGTTGGAGGTCTCGGTGAGCAGTTCTTC.

This clone was picked up one time. The gene calls are TRBV28 and TRBJ2-2; TRBD1 might be the D (5 bases). Deletions cut 6 bases from V and 6 bases from J, with 14 bases between. The germline gives CDR1 MDHEN, CDR2 SYDVKM. The CDR3 is 14 amino acids. CDR3: CASSAGFPPGELFF. For the CDR3, the DNA is TGTGCCAGCAGCGCAGGGTTTCCCCCCGGGGAGCTGTTTTTT.

The chain couples TRBV6-1 to TRBJ2-2; 8 nucleotides line up with TRBD1. V lost 4 bases, J lost 6 bases, and 19 bases stayed unmatched. Germline assignment: CDR1 MNHNS and CDR2 SASEGT. This CDR3 contains 19 residues. CDR3 sequence (DNA): TGTGCCAGCAGTGGCCGTAGATGGACAGGGAACTTGGAGGCCGGGGAGCTGTTTTTT. Translation gives CASSGRRWTGNLEAGELFF.

The rearrangement links TRBV6-1 to TRBJ2-7; 7 positions agree with TRBD1. The CDR3 runs to 13 residues. The J segment lost 2 bases and the V segment lost 5 bases, leaving 3 bases of the junction unmatched. Per germline, CDR1 MNHNS and CDR2 SASEGT. The CDR3 DNA reads TGTGCCAGCAGTCAGGGACAGACCTACGAGCAGTACTTC. Its translation is CASSQGQTYEQYF.

V usage is TRBV7-2 and J usage is TRBJ2-5; weak D call: TRBD2 (6 bases). Per germline, CDR1 SGHTA and CDR2 FQGNSA. The V and J ends lost 5 bases and 7 bases respectively, with 20 bases between them. The CDR3 covers 15 residues. CDR3: CASSLGTLLTGTQYF. The CDR3 DNA follows: TGTGCCAGCAGCCTCGGGACTTTACTAACCGGGACCCAGTACTTC.

CDR3 protein: CASSEADIIQPQHF. CDR3 bases: TGTGCCAGCAGTGAAGCGGACATAATCCAGCCCCAGCATTTT. V usage is TRBV2 and J usage is TRBJ1-5, with TRBD1 as a possible D gene (5 bases). Germline lookup yields CDR1 SNHLY and CDR2 FYNNEI. V was pared by 0 bases and J by 7 bases, with 10 bases between. CDR3 length equals 14 residues.

This chain links TRBV13 with TRBJ1-6, with a tentative D call TRBD1 (5 bases). The CDR3 extends over 16 amino acids. The germline gives CDR1 PRHDT, CDR2 FYEKMQ (reference sequence). V lost 1 base and J 7 bases, leaving 14 bases between the germline ends. This CDR3 reads CASSLAVGVGNSPLHF. CDR3 coding DNA: TGTGCCAGCAGCTTAGCGGTGGGGGTGGGGAATTCACCCCTCCACTTT.

V and J are TRBV5-4 and TRBJ2-1; 8 nucleotides match TRBD1. In germline, CDR1 is SGHNT, CDR2 YYREEE (reference sequence). V was clipped by 4 bases and J by 0 bases; unmatched bases: 15. The CDR3 sequence is 19 residues long. CDR3 DNA: TGTGCCAGCAGCATCCCCGGGACAGGAGTTCTCAGCTCCTACAATGAGCAGTTCTTC. This gives the protein CASSIPGTGVLSSYNEQFF.

J is TRBJ1-4 and V is TRBV6-5; 8 nucleotides agree with TRBD1. The CDR3 totals 14 residues. With 5 bases clipped from V and 8 bases from J, the junction kept 7 bases outside the gene matches. Germline CDR1 reads MNHEY; CDR2 reads SVGAGI. The CDR3 bases are TGTGCCAGCAGTCTTGACAGGGGCTACGAAAAACTGTTTTTT. Its translation is CASSLDRGYEKLFF.

The rearrangement uses TRBV7-8 and TRBJ2-5; D is unclear. CDR3 size: 13 residues. Trimming left V 3 bases short and J 3 bases short, with 8 bases between. The germline V gene encodes CDR1 SGHVS and CDR2 FQNEAQ. The chain's CDR3 is CASSFASEETQYF. As DNA, the CDR3 is TGTGCCAGCAGCTTCGCGTCTGAAGAGACCCAGTACTTC.

The chain employs TRBV6-5 and TRBJ2-3, with D maybe TRBD1 (6 bases). V was clipped by 0 bases and J by 4 bases, with 14 bases between them. Germline V CDR1 and CDR2: MNHEY, SVGAGI. The CDR3 contains 16 residues. The chain's CDR3 is CASSYSNWGQSDTQYF. For the CDR3, the DNA is TGTGCCAGCAGTTACTCGAACTGGGGGCAATCAGATACGCAGTATTTT.

The CDR3 DNA follows: TGTGCCAGCAGCTTGGTAGTCGGAGATACGCAGTATTTT. This encodes CASSLVVGDTQYF. This chain joins TRBV5-8 and TRBJ2-3, with D hard to call. V dropped 0 bases and J dropped 5 bases, with 7 bases sitting between them. This CDR3 has 13 residues. Germline V gives CDR1 SGHTS, CDR2 YDEGEE.

This clone was seen only once. The chain is built from TRBV23-1 and TRBJ2-7; TRBD1 agrees at 8 bases. TRBV23-1 is given ORF status, its function remaining uncertain. V trimming: 8 bases; J trimming: 3 bases; junction bases outside the gene matches: 12. This CDR3 region has 15 residues. The CDR3 nucleotides are TGCGCCAGCCCCGACCAGGGACAGGAGCACTACGAGCAGTACTTC. Translation: CASPDQGQEHYEQYF.